These T cell receptor beta chains were read from a single sample in a study of cytomegalovirus exposure and HLA in healthy donors. Data came from immunoSEQ multiplex PCR; TCRdb stores just in-frame clones and leaves some out. This sample has 150,000 to 200,000 clones, with 77% found just once. Sequencing input: PBMCs. These receptors originate from a woman aged 25-40 years in good health and CMV-seronegative. Each CDR3 is given without its conserved first and last residue. The size field is filled for only some rows; it gives once, few, many or a size class.

v_gene: TRBV5-1; abundance: .; CDR3aa: ASSLVPGKGDGELF
v_gene: TRBV5-4; abundance: .; CDR3aa: ASSLVGTGGNEQF
v_gene: TRBV7-2; abundance: .; CDR3aa: ASSFGDTPTNEKLF
v_gene: TRBV15; abundance: .; CDR3aa: ATSRASLAGVGEQF
v_gene: TRBV4-1; abundance: .; CDR3aa: ASSQKGQLAGELF
v_gene: TRBV7-3; abundance: .; CDR3aa: ASSPIAGGEGETQY
v_gene: TRBV18; abundance: .; CDR3aa: ASSPSSGTNTGELF
v_gene: TRBV11-3; abundance: .; CDR3aa: ASSPLGGSELT
v_gene: TRBV4-2; abundance: .; CDR3aa: ASSQVASGGTSYEQY
v_gene: TRBV27; abundance: .; CDR3aa: ASSLAGGPWETQY
v_gene: TRBV28; abundance: once; CDR3aa: ASTGQAFSGNTIY
v_gene: TRBV5-6; abundance: .; CDR3aa: ASSYRVLLAGSYNSPLH
v_gene: TRBV7-9; abundance: .; CDR3aa: ASSPEGVLNSPLH
v_gene: TRBV28; abundance: .; CDR3aa: ASSRLLGNEKLF
v_gene: TRBV9; abundance: .; CDR3aa: ASSVGRAGETQY
v_gene: TRBV7-9; abundance: .; CDR3aa: ASSFFLTGFNTGELF
v_gene: TRBV19; abundance: .; CDR3aa: ASRGQGQETQY
v_gene: TRBV30; abundance: .; CDR3aa: AWSDAGLGSYNSPLH
v_gene: TRBV4-2; abundance: .; CDR3aa: ASSRAGGATRNTDTQY
v_gene: TRBV29-1; abundance: .; CDR3aa: SVGSGNYGYP
v_gene: TRBV28; abundance: .; CDR3aa: ASNTDRINTGELF
v_gene: TRBV2; abundance: .; CDR3aa: ASSDGLAGAYEQY
v_gene: TRBV5-6; abundance: once; CDR3aa: ASSSDREASYEQY
v_gene: TRBV4-1; abundance: .; CDR3aa: ASSQEGDRDEQY
v_gene: TRBV13; abundance: few; CDR3aa: ASSQTGPNTEAF
v_gene: TRBV7-2; abundance: .; CDR3aa: ASSRPGQGYEQY
v_gene: TRBV6-1; abundance: .; CDR3aa: ASSGTRYEQY
v_gene: TRBV7-9; abundance: once; CDR3aa: ASSSQDRGSTEAF
v_gene: TRBV4-1; abundance: .; CDR3aa: ASSLIGTSGGMGEQF
v_gene: TRBV7-3; abundance: .; CDR3aa: ASSLTGGRDRGAF
v_gene: TRBV5-1; abundance: .; CDR3aa: ASSSPYEGEQY
v_gene: TRBV27; abundance: .; CDR3aa: ASSSSGWRGFLSF
v_gene: TRBV15; abundance: .; CDR3aa: ATSRDLGGGLSTDTQY
v_gene: TRBV11-2; abundance: .; CDR3aa: ASSSITMTPYGYT
v_gene: TRBV9; abundance: few; CDR3aa: ASSVAREGGYT
v_gene: TRBV19; abundance: few; CDR3aa: ASSRWTGVNEKLF
v_gene: TRBV19; abundance: .; CDR3aa: ASSIQGSGELF
v_gene: TRBV6-1; abundance: .; CDR3aa: ASRDLPSNYGYP
v_gene: TRBV6-6; abundance: .; CDR3aa: ASSYSTGGEKLF
v_gene: TRBV30; abundance: .; CDR3aa: AWSVGSGVANEQF
v_gene: TRBV2; abundance: once; CDR3aa: ASPLPGQSYNEQF
v_gene: TRBV10-1; abundance: .; CDR3aa: ASSESGQPNTEAF
v_gene: TRBV13; abundance: .; CDR3aa: ASSTTGGARTEAF
v_gene: TRBV13; abundance: .; CDR3aa: ASSFGLGGGGETQY
v_gene: TRBV5-6; abundance: .; CDR3aa: ASSLGTGDGQPQH
v_gene: TRBV5-1; abundance: .; CDR3aa: ASSSTGQSNTEAF
v_gene: TRBV29-1; abundance: .; CDR3aa: SVVTGEKLF
v_gene: TRBV5-1; abundance: .; CDR3aa: ASSLRVGSSYNEQF
v_gene: TRBV7-9; abundance: .; CDR3aa: SSSLALEARRNTEAF
v_gene: TRBV9; abundance: once; CDR3aa: ASSVPSWGGMEMNTEAF
v_gene: TRBV15; abundance: .; CDR3aa: ATSSGTSGGPWRVQY
v_gene: TRBV2; abundance: .; CDR3aa: ASSQAYEQY
v_gene: TRBV4-1; abundance: few; CDR3aa: ASSLLQGADGYT
v_gene: TRBV11-3; abundance: .; CDR3aa: ASSRRQGTQETQY